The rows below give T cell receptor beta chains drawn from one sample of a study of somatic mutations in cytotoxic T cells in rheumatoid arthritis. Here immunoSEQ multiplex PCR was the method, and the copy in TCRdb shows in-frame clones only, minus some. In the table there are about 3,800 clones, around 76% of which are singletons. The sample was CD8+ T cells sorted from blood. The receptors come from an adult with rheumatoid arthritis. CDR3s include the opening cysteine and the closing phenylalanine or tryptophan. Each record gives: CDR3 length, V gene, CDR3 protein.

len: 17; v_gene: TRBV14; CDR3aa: CASSQETGGVYNSPLHF
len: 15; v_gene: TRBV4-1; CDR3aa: CASSQAGGLLDEQYF
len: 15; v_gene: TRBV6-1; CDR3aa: CASRVFWVRDYGYTF
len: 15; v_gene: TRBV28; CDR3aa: CASSIPGQGNEKLFF
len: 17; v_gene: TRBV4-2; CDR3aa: CASSQDAPLAGDNEQFF
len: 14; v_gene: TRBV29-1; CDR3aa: CSVEERGTNTEAFF
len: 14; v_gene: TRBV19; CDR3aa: CASTWAGTYNEQFF
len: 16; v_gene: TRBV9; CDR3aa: CASSVALTGGAEGYTF
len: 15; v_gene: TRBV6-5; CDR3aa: CASSYSRGLVGELFF
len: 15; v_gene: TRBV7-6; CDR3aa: CASSSSGGSTDTQYF
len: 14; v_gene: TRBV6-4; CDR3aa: CASKGDRGAYGYTF
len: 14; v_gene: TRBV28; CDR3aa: CASSHQRGLYEQYF
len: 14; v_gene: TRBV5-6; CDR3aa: CASSKGKGGYIQYF
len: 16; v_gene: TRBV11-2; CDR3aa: CASSSPSGGAKETQYF
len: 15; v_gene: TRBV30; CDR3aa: CAWSSAGARRQPQHF
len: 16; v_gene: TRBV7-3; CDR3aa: CASSEASRRGAGELFF
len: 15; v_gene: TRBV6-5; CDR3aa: CASALGDYHSYEQYF
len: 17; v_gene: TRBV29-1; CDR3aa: CSVVLVAGRQAVTEAFF
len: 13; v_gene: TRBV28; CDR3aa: CASSYGSNQPQHF
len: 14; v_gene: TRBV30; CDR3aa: CASYSQGEGPEQYF
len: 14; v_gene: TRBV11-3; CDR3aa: CASSPRQGRYEQYF
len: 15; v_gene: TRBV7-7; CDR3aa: CASSLGEGARETQYF
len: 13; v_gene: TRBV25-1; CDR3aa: CASSLQGSETQYF
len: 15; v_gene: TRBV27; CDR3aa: CASSPATGGESEAFF
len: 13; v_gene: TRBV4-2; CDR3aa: CASSFDALQPQHF
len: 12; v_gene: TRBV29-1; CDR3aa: CSAPGGTGEQYF
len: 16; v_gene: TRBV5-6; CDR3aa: CASSRGTGGINEKLFF
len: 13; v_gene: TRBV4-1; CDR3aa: CASSQAVGDIQYF
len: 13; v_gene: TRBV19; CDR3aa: CASSMGGVTEAFF
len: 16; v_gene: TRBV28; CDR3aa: CASSLLLAGGYNEQFF
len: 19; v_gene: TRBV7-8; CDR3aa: CASSLPPGQPTSSYNEQFF
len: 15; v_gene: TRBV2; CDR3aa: CASSEVGQGLYEQFF
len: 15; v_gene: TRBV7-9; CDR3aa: CASSQRTSGGDEQFF